This TCR beta chain comes out of a study of cytomegalovirus exposure and HLA in healthy donors. The PCR ran on 60 Vbeta and 13 Jbeta primers. Assay used: immunoSEQ multiplex PCR; TCRdb lists only in-frame clones, some missing. The sample has roughly 160,000 clones, roughly 80% seen once; the top ten hold around 2.3%. Trimming took 8 bases from V and 2 from J; bases not matched to a gene: 5. Per the germline V gene, CDR1 is LNHDA and CDR2 is SQIVND (reference sequence). The CDR3 totals 14 residues. The chain joins TRBV19 to TRBJ2-7; 11 positions agree with TRBD2. This sequence was found in a male donor in good health and CMV-seronegative. Sequencing was done on a sample of PBMCs. The chain's CDR3 is CASSTSGTTYEQYF. For the CDR3, the DNA is TGTGCCAGTTCGACTAGCGGGACTACCTACGAGCAGTACTTC.